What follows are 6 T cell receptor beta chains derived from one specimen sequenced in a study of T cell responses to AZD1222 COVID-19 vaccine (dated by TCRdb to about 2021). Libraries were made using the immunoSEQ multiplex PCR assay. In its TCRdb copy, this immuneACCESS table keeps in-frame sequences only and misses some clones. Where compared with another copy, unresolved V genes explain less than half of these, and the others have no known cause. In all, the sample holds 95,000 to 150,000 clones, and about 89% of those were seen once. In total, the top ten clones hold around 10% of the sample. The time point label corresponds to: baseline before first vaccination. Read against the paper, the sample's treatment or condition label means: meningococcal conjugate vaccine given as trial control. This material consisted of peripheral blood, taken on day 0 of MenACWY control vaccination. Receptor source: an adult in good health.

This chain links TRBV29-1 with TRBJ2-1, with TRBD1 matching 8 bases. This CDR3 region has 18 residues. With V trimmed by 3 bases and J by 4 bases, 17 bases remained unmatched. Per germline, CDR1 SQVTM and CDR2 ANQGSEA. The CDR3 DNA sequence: TGCAGCGTTGAGGATGGACAGGGAAAGATCGTTTTATACAATGAGCAGTTCTTC. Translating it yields CSVEDGQGKIVLYNEQFF.

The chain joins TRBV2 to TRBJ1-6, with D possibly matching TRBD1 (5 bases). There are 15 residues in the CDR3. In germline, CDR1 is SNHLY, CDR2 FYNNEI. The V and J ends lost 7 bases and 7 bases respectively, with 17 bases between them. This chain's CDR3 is CASTDDSLLNSPLHF. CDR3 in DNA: TGTGCCAGCACCGACGACAGCCTACTCAATTCACCCCTCCACTTT.

CDR3 coding DNA: TGCGCCAGCAGCTTCGCGGGACAGGGAATCGATGGCTACACCTTC. Its translation: CASSFAGQGIDGYTF. The chain uses TRBV5-1 and TRBJ1-2; TRBD1 matches at 9 bases. The CDR3 contains 15 residues. CDR1 is SGHRS, CDR2 YFSETQ, per germline. Trimming at V came to 2 bases and at J to 6 bases, leaving 8 bases not matched to a gene.

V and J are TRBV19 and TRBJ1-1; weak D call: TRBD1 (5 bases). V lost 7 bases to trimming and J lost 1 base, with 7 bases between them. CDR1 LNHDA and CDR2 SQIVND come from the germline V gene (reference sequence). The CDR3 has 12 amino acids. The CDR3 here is CASNTGNTEAFF. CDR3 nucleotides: TGTGCCAGTAATACAGGGAACACTGAAGCTTTCTTT.

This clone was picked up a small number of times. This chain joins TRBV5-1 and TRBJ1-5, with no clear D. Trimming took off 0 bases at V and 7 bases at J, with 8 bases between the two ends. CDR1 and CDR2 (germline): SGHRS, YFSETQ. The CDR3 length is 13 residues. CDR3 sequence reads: CASSLVSGQPQHF. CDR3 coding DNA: TGCGCCAGCAGCTTGGTTTCCGGACAGCCCCAGCATTTT.

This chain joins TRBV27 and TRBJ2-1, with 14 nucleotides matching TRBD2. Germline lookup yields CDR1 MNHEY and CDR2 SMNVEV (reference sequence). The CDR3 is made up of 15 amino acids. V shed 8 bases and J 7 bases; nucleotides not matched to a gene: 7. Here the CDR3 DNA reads TGTGCCAGCGGTTCCGGGACTAGCGGGAGAAATGAGCAGTTCTTC. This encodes CASGSGTSGRNEQFF.